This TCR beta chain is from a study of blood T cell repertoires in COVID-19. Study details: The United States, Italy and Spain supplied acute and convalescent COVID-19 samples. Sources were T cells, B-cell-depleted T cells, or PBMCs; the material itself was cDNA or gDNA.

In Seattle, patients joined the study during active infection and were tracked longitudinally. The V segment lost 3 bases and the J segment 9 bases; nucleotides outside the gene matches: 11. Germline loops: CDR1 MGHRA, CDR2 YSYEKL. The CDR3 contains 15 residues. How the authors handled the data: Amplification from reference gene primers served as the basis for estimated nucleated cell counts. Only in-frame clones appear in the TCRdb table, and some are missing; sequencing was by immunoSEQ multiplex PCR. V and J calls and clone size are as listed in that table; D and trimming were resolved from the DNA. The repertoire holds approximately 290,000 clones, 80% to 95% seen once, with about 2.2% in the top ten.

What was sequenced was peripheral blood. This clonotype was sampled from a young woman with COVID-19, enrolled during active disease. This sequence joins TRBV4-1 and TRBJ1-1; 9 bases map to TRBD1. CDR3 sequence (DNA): TGCGCCAGCAGCCACTGGGGGGACAGGGCCCCACAAGCTTTCTTT. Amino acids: CASSHWGDRAPQAFF.